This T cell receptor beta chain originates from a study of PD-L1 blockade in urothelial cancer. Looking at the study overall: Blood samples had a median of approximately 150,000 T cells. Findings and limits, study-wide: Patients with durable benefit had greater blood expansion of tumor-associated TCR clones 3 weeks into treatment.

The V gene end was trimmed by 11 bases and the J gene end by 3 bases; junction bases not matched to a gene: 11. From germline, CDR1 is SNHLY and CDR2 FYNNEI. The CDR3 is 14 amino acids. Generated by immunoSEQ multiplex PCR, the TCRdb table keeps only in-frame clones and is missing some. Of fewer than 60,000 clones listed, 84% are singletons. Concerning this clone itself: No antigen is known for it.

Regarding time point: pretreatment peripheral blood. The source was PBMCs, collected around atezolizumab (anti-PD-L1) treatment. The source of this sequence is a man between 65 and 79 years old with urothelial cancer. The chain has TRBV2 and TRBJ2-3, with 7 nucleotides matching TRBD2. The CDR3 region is CAVQRLAMTDTQYF. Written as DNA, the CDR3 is TGTGCCGTCCAGAGACTAGCCATGACAGATACGCAGTATTTT.